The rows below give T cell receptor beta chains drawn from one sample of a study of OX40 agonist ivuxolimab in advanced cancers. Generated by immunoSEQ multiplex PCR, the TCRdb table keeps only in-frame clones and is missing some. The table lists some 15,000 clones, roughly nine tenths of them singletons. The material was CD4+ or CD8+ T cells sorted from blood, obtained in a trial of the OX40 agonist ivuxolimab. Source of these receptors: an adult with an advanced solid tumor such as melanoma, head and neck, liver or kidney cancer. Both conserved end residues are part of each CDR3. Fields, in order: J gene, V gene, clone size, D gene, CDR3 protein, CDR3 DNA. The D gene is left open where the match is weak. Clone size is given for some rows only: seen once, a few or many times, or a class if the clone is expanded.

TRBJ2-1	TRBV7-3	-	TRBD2	CASSLNGLAGGPLLAEQFF	TGTGCCAGCAGCTTAAATGGGCTAGCGGGAGGGCCTTTATTGGCTGAGCAGTTCTTC
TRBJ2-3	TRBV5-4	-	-	CASSLTSTDTQYF	TGTGCCAGCAGCTTGACTAGCACAGATACGCAGTATTTT
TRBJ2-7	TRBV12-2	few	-	CASSLAGLGYEQYF	TGTGCCAGCAGCTTAGCCGGCTTGGGCTACGAGCAGTACTTC
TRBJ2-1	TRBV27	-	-	CASSLITGNFYNEQFF	TGTGCCAGCAGTTTAATAACAGGAAATTTTTACAATGAGCAGTTCTTC
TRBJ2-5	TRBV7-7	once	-	CASSLEAGLETQYF	TGTGCTAGCAGCTTAGAGGCAGGGCTGGAGACCCAGTACTTC
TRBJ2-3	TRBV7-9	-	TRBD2	CASSSSPSGITDTQYF	TGTGCCAGCAGCTCAAGCCCTAGCGGTATCACAGATACGCAGTATTTT
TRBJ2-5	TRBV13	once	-	CASSMWTGRGETQYF	TGTGCCAGCAGCATGTGGACAGGGAGGGGAGAGACCCAGTACTTC
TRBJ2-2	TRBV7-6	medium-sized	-	CASSLSEGALGTGELFF	TGTGCCAGCAGCTTATCCGAAGGGGCCCTGGGCACCGGGGAGCTGTTTTTT
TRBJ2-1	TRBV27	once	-	CASSLYHLPDNEQFF	TGTGCCAGCAGTTTATATCATCTACCAGACAATGAGCAGTTCTTC
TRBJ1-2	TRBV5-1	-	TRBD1	CASAAMTGAPYGYTF	TGCGCCAGCGCAGCCATGACAGGGGCCCCCTATGGCTACACCTTC
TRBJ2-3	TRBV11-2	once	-	CASSTSADTQYF	TGTGCCAGCAGCACTAGTGCGGATACGCAGTATTTT